The clone carrying this T cell receptor beta chain was recorded once. Its antigen is still unknown. Treatment meaning: 15 to 20 received Ad26.COV2.S at low or high dose, single or two shots; roughly 5 received placebo; per-sample allocation not given. On day 63 after the first injection, vaccine and placebo recipients gave samples. A Boston adult aged 18-55 years was the donor. The shot given was an Ad26 vector that makes Wuhan-strain SARS-CoV-2 spike. In germline, CDR1 is SGHDN, CDR2 FVKESK. Trimming removed 1 base from V and 7 bases from J, with 13 bases in between. CDR3 size: 15 residues. Generated by immunoSEQ multiplex PCR, the TCRdb table keeps only in-frame clones and is missing some. Here the sample spans around 300,000 clones, around 89% being singletons. These data belong to a study of Ad26.COV2.S vaccination and SARS-CoV-2 variants. Study outcomes and limitations: Non-spike TCR breadth was similar in vaccine and placebo recipients.

This sequence was found in a person between 18 and 65 years old who received the Ad26.COV2.S COVID-19 vaccine or a placebo. The chain has TRBV14 and TRBJ2-2; D tentatively reads TRBD1 or TRBD2 (5 bases each). Sequences were derived from peripheral blood, sampled in a trial of Ad26.COV2.S vaccine versus placebo. The CDR3 loop is CASSQVSWDVGELFF. CDR3 DNA: TGTGCCAGCAGCCAAGTATCATGGGACGTCGGGGAGCTGTTTTTT.